This is a list of T cell receptor beta chains from one sample in a study of cytomegalovirus exposure and HLA in healthy donors. Using immunoSEQ multiplex PCR, the repertoire was profiled, and TCRdb retains in-frame clones only, with some absent. The table lists roughly 140,000 clones, 78% of them singletons, with 2.5% to 3.5% in the top ten. The source material was PBMCs. All receptors come from a male donor in good health and CMV-seronegative. CDR3s include the opening cysteine and the closing phenylalanine or tryptophan.

v_gene | CDR3aa
TRBV7-2 | CASSQRQLEQYF
TRBV27 | CASSLSDRAYEQYF
TRBV7-2 | CASSARQIGADTQYF
TRBV5-1 | CASSLDGSNEQFF
TRBV4-2 | CASTPSGGADTQYF
TRBV30 | CAWSLRATQPQHF
TRBV7-9 | CASSLTAYEQYF
TRBV5-6 | CASSPAEGPSYNEQFF
TRBV7-9 | CASSLKSLANYGYTF
TRBV5-4 | CASSFQGRDQPQHF
TRBV14 | CASSQLRSPAGRPYEQYF
TRBV7-8 | CASTARGSNTGELFF
TRBV21-1 | CASSSYQTGTVNTEAFF
TRBV7-8 | CASGADRVRQNYGYTF
TRBV6-6 | CASSYVDSTDTQYF
TRBV12-5 | CASGHYGTGSYEQYF
TRBV7-6 | CASSLATGESYEQYF
TRBV7-6 | CASSRSPWTSGLNEQFF
TRBV23-1 | CASRDSLYTEAFF
TRBV5-4 | CASSPVASGGRETQYF
TRBV9 | CASSHPADNPQETQYF
TRBV4-3 | CASSQDRWWSNEKLFF
TRBV10-2 | CASSRDWNYEQYF
TRBV9 | CASSVGIQDTGFNYGYTF
TRBV19 | CASSIYAGVYEAFF
TRBV10-2 | CASSTDRVYSNQPQHF
TRBV18 | CASSPGQGRKLFF
TRBV30 | CAWSQGSNTEAFF
TRBV30 | CAWGQIYGYTF
TRBV9 | CASSVALYNEQFF
TRBV23-1 | CASSTILAGGEIYEQFF
TRBV15 | CATSDLGGGTMNTEAFF
TRBV6-5 | CASSDPGHRAFF
TRBV10-2 | CASSEIRTAISGNTIYF
TRBV4-2 | CASSQDRGGRQTQYF
TRBV19 | CASSMGGPTDTQYF
TRBV4-1 | CASSQDAAGNSNQPQHF
TRBV5-6 | CASSSRDSMIYEQYF
TRBV4-2 | CASSQDKRGLAGGYEQYF
TRBV18 | CASSPAGGEKLFF
TRBV5-6 | CASSLSWRLYEQYF
TRBV5-6 | CASSLGRNYGYTF
TRBV6-5 | CASSYTRTGGAEAFF
TRBV7-9 | CASSLGETSGTDTQYF
TRBV5-1 | CASRGGTAGYEQYF
TRBV4-3 | CASSQDTGSAVADTQYF